The rows below give T cell receptor beta chains drawn from one sample of a study of T cells after yellow fever vaccination. TCRdb used MiXCR to reprocess the 5' RACE reads, holding one entry per CDR3 protein. There are 500,000 to 650,000 distinct CDR3 sequences in the sample; around a sixth occur only once, and 15% to 20% lies in the top ten. The sample was PBMCs, taken about 5 days after the first yellow fever vaccination. These receptors all stem from a man younger than 30 who received the YFV17D yellow fever vaccine. Each CDR3 is given with its conserved first and last residue. D genes are given only for firm matches. Clone sizes are given selectively: once, few, many, or a class where the clone is expanded.

TRBJ2-3,TRBV9,12,NA,NA,CASSDRGYTQYF,TGTGCCAGCAGCGACCGTGGGTATACGCAGTATTTT
TRBJ2-4,TRBV7-9,14,few,NA,CASSLVGAKNIQYF,TGTGCCAGCAGCTTAGTGGGGGCCAAAAACATTCAGTACTTC
TRBJ2-3,TRBV3-1,16,few,TRBD2,CASSPARGGGTDTQYF,TGTGCCAGCAGCCCGGCCCGGGGGGGGGGCACAGATACGCAGTATTTT
TRBJ2-1,TRBV5-1,15,few,NA,CASSVQGGQYNEQFF,TGCGCCAGCAGCGTCCAAGGGGGTCAATACAATGAGCAGTTCTTC
TRBJ2-5,TRBV6-2/TRBV6-3,15,few,TRBD2,CASCALAGFQETQYF,TGTGCCAGCTGTGCTCTAGCGGGCTTTCAAGAGACCCAGTACTTC
TRBJ2-3,TRBV30,16,few,NA,CAWSLDSNPSTDTQYF,TGTGCCTGGAGTCTCGATTCCAACCCTAGCACAGATACGCAGTATTTT
TRBJ2-5,TRBV6-2/TRBV6-3,13,few,NA,CATFSGGGETQYF,TGTGCCACCTTCTCAGGAGGTGGAGAGACCCAGTACTTC
TRBJ2-5,TRBV29-1,14,NA,TRBD1,CSVRGPGVVETQYF,TGCAGCGTTAGGGGGCCTGGGGTGGTTGAGACCCAGTACTTC
TRBJ1-2,TRBV5-1,14,NA,NA,CASSLAVSSYGYTF,TGCGCCAGCAGCTTGGCCGTATCATCTTATGGCTACACCTTC
TRBJ1-1,TRBV4-1,13,few,TRBD1,CASRPQGAAEAFF,TGCGCCAGCAGGCCTCAGGGGGCGGCAGAAGCTTTCTTT
TRBJ2-3,TRBV5-1,15,NA,NA,CASSLGQTLTDTQYF,TGCGCCAGCAGCTTGGGGCAGACTCTCACAGATACGCAGTATTTT
TRBJ2-5,TRBV7-9,14,many,NA,CASSLLAGQETQYF,TGTGCCAGCAGCTTATTAGCAGGTCAAGAGACCCAGTACTTC
TRBJ2-5,TRBV5-1,14,many,NA,CASSLLGALETQYF,TGCGCCAGCAGCTTACTGGGGGCGTTGGAGACCCAGTACTTC
TRBJ2-7,TRBV18,13,NA,NA,CASSPPSTYEQYF,TGTGCCAGCTCACCACCTTCCACCTACGAGCAGTACTTC
TRBJ2-2,TRBV29-1,17,NA,NA,CSVEDQRTGGRAGELFF,TGCAGCGTTGAAGACCAACGGACCGGGGGACGCGCCGGGGAGCTGTTTTTT
TRBJ1-1,TRBV12-3/TRBV12-4,11,NA,NA,CASTHGTEAFF,TGTGCCAGCACCCATGGGACCGAAGCTTTCTTT
TRBJ1-5,TRBV20-1,12,few,NA,CSGRQGNQPQHF,TGCAGTGGGCGGCAGGGCAATCAGCCCCAGCATTTT
TRBJ2-2,TRBV30,12,NA,NA,CAWSEGAGELFF,TGTGCCTGGAGTGAGGGGGCCGGGGAGCTGTTTTTT
TRBJ1-2,TRBV27,13,NA,NA,CASSSRPARGYTF,TGTGCCAGCAGTAGCCGACCGGCACGGGGCTACACCTTC
TRBJ2-2,TRBV11-2,15,NA,TRBD1,CASSLRGQGGGELFF,TGTGCCAGCAGCTTACGGGGACAGGGCGGCGGGGAGCTGTTTTTT
TRBJ2-2,TRBV12-3/TRBV12-4,18,NA,NA,CAFSPPPAGRTNTGELFF,TGTGCCTTCAGCCCACCCCCGGCGGGGAGAACGAACACCGGGGAGCTGTTTTTT
TRBJ1-2,TRBV5-1,18,few,NA,CASSLVPYRRLANYGYTF,TGCGCCAGCAGCTTGGTGCCCTACCGTCGTTTAGCTAACTATGGCTACACCTTC
TRBJ2-1,TRBV7-9,15,NA,NA,CASSLIFGGDNEQFF,TGTGCCAGCAGCCTTATTTTCGGGGGAGACAATGAGCAGTTCTTC
TRBJ1-2,TRBV9,14,few,NA,CASSAGGTYNGYTF,TGTGCCAGCAGCGCTGGGGGGACGTATAATGGCTACACCTTC
TRBJ2-5,TRBV7-7,12,few,TRBD1,CATGTGSETQYF,TGTGCTACCGGGACAGGGTCAGAGACCCAGTACTTC
TRBJ2-7,TRBV12-3/TRBV12-4,16,NA,TRBD1,CASSLEGQGAGYEQYF,TGTGCCAGCAGTTTAGAAGGACAGGGGGCCGGCTACGAGCAGTACTTC
TRBJ2-5,TRBV4-3,15,many,NA,CASSQGQGYQETQYF,TGCGCCAGCAGCCAAGGGCAGGGCTACCAAGAGACCCAGTACTTC